Below, one T cell receptor (beta chain) is given with its context. The antigen remains undetermined. PCR involved 60 Vbeta and 13 Jbeta primers. Sequencing used immunoSEQ multiplex PCR; TCRdb keeps in-frame clones, though not all of them. Of about 120,000 clones listed, about 78% are singletons. This sample was taken from a study of cytomegalovirus exposure and HLA in healthy donors. Study context: For the approximately 400 genotyped donors, over 80% fell within the Caucasian-associated ancestry cluster.

Whole-study findings and limits: Specificity of three CMV-associated chains for CMV antigens was verified in vitro. According to reports, the classifier identified cytomegalovirus status with high specificity and sensitivity.

The CDR3 runs 14 residues. The junction had 4 bases not matched to a gene; V was cut back by 5 bases and J by 4 bases. Germline V lookup: CDR1 SGHTA, CDR2 FQGNSA. The chain uses TRBV7-2 and TRBJ2-3, with 9 bases lining up with TRBD2. The sequence derives from a female donor in good health and CMV-seronegative. Sequenced: PBMCs. The DNA for the CDR3 is TGTGCCAGCAGCACTGGGACTAGCCCAGATACGCAGTATTTT. Its protein product is CASSTGTSPDTQYF.